What follows is one TCR beta chain and its context. Original methodology: Researchers report that nucleated cell counts were estimated from reference gene primer amplification. Generated by immunoSEQ multiplex PCR, the TCRdb table keeps only in-frame clones and is missing some. Clone size and V and J calls were adopted from that table, with D and trimming inferred from the DNA. Of about 300,000 clones listed, around 90% were seen once; the top ten hold around 6.6%. This specimen belongs to a study of blood T cell repertoires in COVID-19. Study-wide background: Samples of COVID-19 (acute and convalescent) were obtained from the United States, Italy and Spain. PBMCs, B-cell-depleted T cells, or T cells provided the cDNA or gDNA that made up the material.

V was clipped by 4 bases and J by 3 bases, with 16 bases between them. This CDR3 is built from 16 residues. Germline lookup yields CDR1 SGHTS and CDR2 YDEGEE. This clonotype originated in a man aged 18 to 30 who had recovered from COVID-19. Sequenced input: peripheral blood. The chain uses TRBV5-8 and TRBJ2-2, with D possibly being TRBD2 (5 bases). The CDR3 DNA sequence: TGTGCCAGCAGCCCTGGGGAGTTAGTATACACCGGGGAGCTGTTTTTT. Translated, it gives CASSPGELVYTGELFF. The variable domain in full, with the rest retrieved from reference TRBV5-8 and TRBJ2-2, is EAGVTQSPTHLIKTRGQQATLRCSPISGHTSVYWYQQALGLGLQFLLWYDEGEERNRGNFPPRFSGRQFPNYSSELNVNALELEDSALYLCASSPGELVYTGELFFGEGSRLTVL.